Listed below are T cell receptor beta chains from one sample, sequenced in a study of graft-versus-host responses after intestinal transplantation. Data came from immunoSEQ multiplex PCR; TCRdb stores just in-frame clones and leaves some out. Here the sample spans almost 70,000 clones, roughly 90% being singletons. Sequenced material: bone marrow, taken around 720 days after intestinal transplantation. These receptor sequences come from a human patient who received an intestinal transplant, so some T cells may come from the graft donor. The CDR3 runs from the conserved cysteine through the conserved F or W. The D gene is left open where the match is weak. A clone size is listed for some rows: how often the clone was seen (once, few, many), or a class if it is expanded.

J gene,D gene,V gene,clone size,CDR3 length,CDR3 protein,CDR3 DNA
TRBJ2-1,-,TRBV30,-,13,CAWLESSYNEQFF,TGTGCCTGGTTAGAGAGCTCCTACAATGAGCAGTTCTTC
TRBJ1-5,-,TRBV6-1,-,13,CASSATGFQPQHF,TGTGCCAGCAGTGCGACAGGTTTTCAGCCCCAGCATTTT
TRBJ2-7,TRBD1,TRBV2,-,12,CASATGSNEQYF,TGTGCCAGTGCGACAGGGAGCAACGAGCAGTACTTC
TRBJ2-3,-,TRBV9,-,12,CASSVGPDTQYF,TGTGCCAGCAGCGTGGGCCCAGATACGCAGTATTTT
TRBJ1-1,-,TRBV7-2,-,14,CASSPSGENTEAFF,TGTGCCAGCAGCCCGTCAGGGGAGAACACTGAAGCTTTCTTT
TRBJ1-6,TRBD1,TRBV19,-,14,CASSIGQGGSPLHF,TGTGCCAGTAGTATTGGCCAGGGGGGTTCACCCCTCCACTTT
TRBJ2-2,TRBD2,TRBV25-1,-,16,CASSDPGGGRTGELFF,TGTGCCAGCAGTGATCCCGGCGGGGGGCGCACCGGGGAGCTGTTTTTT
TRBJ1-1,-,TRBV25-1,-,15,CASSEYGGGNTEAFF,TGTGCCAGCAGTGAATATGGGGGAGGAAACACTGAAGCTTTCTTT
TRBJ2-5,TRBD2,TRBV5-5,-,16,CASSQTSGSLIETQYF,TGTGCCAGCAGCCAGACTAGCGGGAGCTTAATAGAGACCCAGTACTTC
TRBJ2-3,TRBD2,TRBV9,-,16,CASNSGLAGITDTQYF,TGTGCCAGCAACAGTGGGCTAGCGGGGATCACAGATACGCAGTATTTT
TRBJ2-7,-,TRBV13,-,14,CASSLRGGSYEQYF,TGTGCCAGCAGCTTAAGAGGCGGTTCCTACGAGCAGTACTTC
TRBJ2-7,TRBD1,TRBV2,-,13,CASTQGVSYEQYF,TGTGCCAGCACCCAGGGGGTCTCCTACGAGCAGTACTTC
TRBJ1-5,-,TRBV6-5,-,15,CASQTSGTSNQPQHF,TGTGCCAGCCAGACCTCGGGAACTAGCAATCAGCCCCAGCATTTT
TRBJ1-3,TRBD1,TRBV5-6,-,16,CASSYRGIISGNTIYF,TGTGCCAGCAGCTACAGGGGCATTATCTCTGGAAACACCATATATTTT
TRBJ2-2,-,TRBV28,-,13,CATWTGGPGELFF,TGTGCCACCTGGACCGGGGGACCCGGGGAGCTGTTTTTT
TRBJ2-6,-,TRBV7-3,-,15,CASSLIGSGANVLTF,TGTGCCAGCAGCTTAATAGGGTCTGGGGCCAACGTCCTGACTTTC
TRBJ2-5,-,TRBV7-6,-,13,CASSDRRVETQYF,TGTGCCAGCAGCGACCGCAGGGTCGAGACCCAGTACTTC
TRBJ2-1,TRBD2,TRBV7-2,-,15,CASSLASGIYNEQFF,TGTGCCAGCAGCTTAGCTAGCGGGATCTACAATGAGCAGTTCTTC
TRBJ2-3,TRBD2,TRBV7-3,-,18,CASSFASGGTTSTDTQYF,TGTGCCAGCAGCTTCGCTAGCGGGGGGACAACTAGCACAGATACGCAGTATTTT
TRBJ2-1,-,TRBV19,-,14,CASSIRGAPDEQFF,TGTGCCAGTAGTATTAGGGGGGCACCCGATGAGCAGTTCTTC
TRBJ1-1,-,TRBV27,-,13,CASSLSGDTEAFF,TGTGCCAGCAGTTTAAGCGGGGACACTGAAGCTTTCTTT
TRBJ2-4,-,TRBV15,-,16,CATSRDGGPGGDIQYF,TGTGCCACCAGCAGAGATGGGGGGCCAGGGGGTGACATTCAGTACTTC
TRBJ2-7,-,TRBV7-6,-,15,CASSRDRDLLDEQYF,TGTGCCAGCAGCCGTGACAGGGACTTACTAGACGAGCAGTACTTC
TRBJ1-1,-,TRBV6-5,-,13,CASSYIGQNEAFF,TGTGCCAGCAGTTACATAGGACAGAATGAAGCTTTCTTT
TRBJ2-1,-,TRBV5-1,-,15,CASSSRSIAYNEQFF,TGCGCCAGCAGCTCCAGGAGCATAGCGTACAATGAGCAGTTCTTC
TRBJ2-1,-,TRBV6-1,-,15,CASSDSTGEVGEQFF,TGTGCCAGCAGTGATTCGACGGGAGAGGTCGGTGAGCAGTTCTTC
TRBJ1-2,-,TRBV29-1,-,12,CSTAKGNYGYTF,TGCAGCACAGCCAAGGGTAACTATGGCTACACCTTC
TRBJ2-7,TRBD2,TRBV5-1,-,15,CASSLAEAGVYEQYF,TGCGCCAGCAGCTTGGCCGAAGCGGGGGTGTACGAGCAGTACTTC
TRBJ2-2,-,TRBV7-3,-,15,CASSFRGANTGELFF,TGTGCCAGCAGCTTCCGCGGGGCTAACACCGGGGAGCTGTTTTTT
TRBJ2-7,-,TRBV19,-,15,CASSTVGAIRNEQYF,TGTGCCAGTAGTACCGTCGGTGCGATTCGTAACGAGCAGTACTTC
TRBJ1-4,TRBD1,TRBV5-1,-,15,CASSSNAGGEEKLFF,TGCGCCAGCAGCAGCAATGCAGGGGGGGAAGAAAAACTGTTTTTT
TRBJ1-4,-,TRBV9,-,14,CASSPGADAEKLFF,TGTGCCAGCAGCCCGGGAGCCGACGCTGAAAAACTGTTTTTT
TRBJ1-2,-,TRBV6-6,-,13,CASSYVNNYGYTF,TGTGCCAGCAGTTACGTCAATAACTATGGCTACACCTTC
TRBJ1-2,-,TRBV18,-,13,CASSPRAGYGYTF,TGTGCCAGCTCACCCCGGGCGGGCTATGGCTACACCTTC
TRBJ2-3,-,TRBV15,-,16,CATSKDSFQLTDTQYF,TGTGCCACCAGCAAGGATTCCTTCCAGCTCACAGATACGCAGTATTTT
TRBJ1-4,-,TRBV28,once,14,CASISPGVDEKLFF,TGTGCCAGCATCAGCCCGGGGGTTGACGAAAAACTGTTTTTT
TRBJ1-2,-,TRBV10-3,-,14,CAISASGENYGYTF,TGTGCCATCAGTGCCTCGGGGGAGAACTATGGCTACACCTTC
TRBJ2-1,-,TRBV28,once,17,CASSPTRARIPYNEQFF,TGTGCCAGCAGTCCCACTCGAGCGCGGATACCCTACAATGAGCAGTTCTTC
TRBJ2-1,-,TRBV30,-,14,CAWSRSGTYNEQFF,TGTGCCTGGAGTCGGAGCGGCACCTACAATGAGCAGTTCTTC
TRBJ2-7,TRBD2,TRBV4-1,-,15,CASSQDPGGYYEQYF,TGCGCCAGCAGCCAAGATCCGGGAGGTTATTACGAGCAGTACTTC
TRBJ1-6,-,TRBV4-1,-,16,CASSQTHSSYNSPLHF,TGCGCCAGCAGCCAAACACACAGCTCCTATAATTCACCCCTCCACTTT
TRBJ2-3,-,TRBV9,once,13,CASRKLGEDTQYF,TGTGCCAGCAGGAAACTGGGGGAAGATACGCAGTATTTT
TRBJ2-1,-,TRBV27,-,15,CASSLLRSGYNEQFF,TGTGCCAGCAGTTTATTGCGGTCCGGCTACAATGAGCAGTTCTTC
TRBJ1-1,TRBD1,TRBV30,once,15,CAWSQGDRANTEAFF,TGTGCCTGGAGCCAGGGGGACAGGGCAAACACTGAAGCTTTCTTT